This entry lists 3 T cell receptor beta chains sequenced from one sample in a study of cytomegalovirus exposure and HLA in healthy donors. Sequencing was performed with immunoSEQ multiplex PCR; in TCRdb, only in-frame clones are kept and a portion is missing. The top ten hold 3.1% of the sample, which has 200,000 to 300,000 clones, about 90% seen once. The sequencing input was PBMCs. The receptors shown here come from a woman younger than 45 in good health and CMV-seronegative.

This CDR3 reads CASSLVSSGRGNEQFF. CDR3 nucleotide sequence: TGTGCCAGCAGCTTAGTTTCTAGCGGGAGGGGTAATGAGCAGTTCTTC. V and J are TRBV7-6 and TRBJ2-1; TRBD2 matches 12 bases. The CDR3 totals 16 residues. J was trimmed by 7 bases and V by 1 base; bases with no gene match: 5. CDR1 and CDR2 (germline): SGHVS, FNYEAQ.

This chain joins TRBV6-1 and TRBJ2-7; 13 bases match TRBD2. The CDR3 runs to 15 residues. Germline CDR1 and CDR2: MNHNS and SASEGT. V shed 1 base and J 9 bases; nucleotides not matched to a gene: 6. CDR3 sequence: CASSEETSGRSGQYF. The CDR3 bases are TGTGCCAGCAGTGAAGAGACTAGCGGGAGGTCTGGGCAGTACTTC.

The chain uses TRBV5-1 and TRBJ1-1; no clear D. Per the germline V gene, CDR1 is SGHRS and CDR2 is YFSETQ. The CDR3 is 14 residues long. V was clipped by 2 bases and J by 5 bases, with 13 bases between them. The CDR3 region is CASSLDFGRTEAFF. Written as DNA, the CDR3 is TGCGCCAGCAGCTTAGATTTCGGGCGGACTGAAGCTTTCTTT.